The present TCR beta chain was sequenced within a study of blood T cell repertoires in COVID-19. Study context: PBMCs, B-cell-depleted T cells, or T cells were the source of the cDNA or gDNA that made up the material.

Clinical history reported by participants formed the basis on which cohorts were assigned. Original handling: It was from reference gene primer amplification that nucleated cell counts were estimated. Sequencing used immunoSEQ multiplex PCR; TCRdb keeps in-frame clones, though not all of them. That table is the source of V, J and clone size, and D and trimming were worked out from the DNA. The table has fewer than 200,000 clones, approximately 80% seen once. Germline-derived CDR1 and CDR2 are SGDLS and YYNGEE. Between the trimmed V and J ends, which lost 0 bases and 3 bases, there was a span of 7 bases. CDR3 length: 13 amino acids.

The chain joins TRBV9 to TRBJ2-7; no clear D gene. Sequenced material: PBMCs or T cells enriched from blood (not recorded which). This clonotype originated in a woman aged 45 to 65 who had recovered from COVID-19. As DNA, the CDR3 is TGTGCCAGCAGCGTAGATACAGACTACGAGCAGTACTTC. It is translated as CASSVDTDYEQYF.